This passage covers 17 T cell receptor beta chains from one sample sequenced in a study of T cells expressing NK-cell markers. One entry per CDR3 protein, without DNA, is what TCRdb gives after re-calling the 5' RACE reads. This sample's table has 400,000 to 500,000 distinct CDR3 sequences. Source material: blood T cells: a sorted CD56 or NKG2C T cell subset, CD4+ or CD8+ T cells, or bulk PBMC T cells (not recorded which). These TCRs come from a woman between 18 and 75 years old in good health.

The CDR3 loop reads CSARDRWASGNSAGNEQFF. This chain connects TRBV20-1 to TRBJ2-1; TCRdb picks TRBD2, but there is no DNA to check that call. The length of the CDR3 is 19 residues. CDR1 DFQATT and CDR2 SNEGSKA come from the germline V gene (reference sequence).

The chain employs TRBV7-6 and TRBJ2-1; lacking DNA, the TRBD1 call made by TCRdb goes unchecked. The CDR3 length is 15 residues. Germline V gene sequence: CDR1 SGHVS, CDR2 FNYEAQ. The CDR3 reads CASSRRQGTHNEQFF.

This rearrangement joins TRBV5-4 to TRBJ2-7; lacking DNA, the TRBD2 call made by TCRdb goes unchecked. This CDR3 has 15 residues. Germline values: CDR1 SGHNT, CDR2 YYREEE (reference sequence). CDR3 amino acids: CASGPGLAGTYEQYF.

The chain joins TRBV11-2 to TRBJ2-2. The length of the CDR3 is 16 residues. Per the germline V gene, CDR1 is SGHAT and CDR2 is FQNNGV. The CDR3 loop is CASSFHPMIAIGELFF.

This chain's CDR3 is CASSYFGTSGYEQYF. The J gene is TRBJ2-7, the V gene TRBV6-2 or TRBV6-3; TCRdb picks TRBD2, but there is no DNA to check that call. Germline CDR1 reads MNHEY; CDR2 reads SVGEGT. This CDR3 is built from 15 residues.

The chain has TRBV10-3 and TRBJ2-5; TCRdb selects TRBD2, and the lack of DNA leaves this call unchecked. This CDR3 has 19 residues. The germline V gene encodes CDR1 ENHRY and CDR2 SYGVKD. The CDR3 is CAISPDRTSGSLGEETQYF.

This chain connects TRBV29-1 to TRBJ2-5; TCRdb designates TRBD2, a call that cannot be tested without DNA. The CDR3 runs 12 residues. The germline V gene encodes CDR1 SQVTM and CDR2 ANQGSEA. The CDR3 protein is CSQRNAGETQYF. The whole variable domain, filled in from reference TRBV29-1 and TRBJ2-5, reads SAVISQKPSRDICQRGTSLTIQCQVDSQVTMMFWYRQQPGQSLTLIATANQGSEATYESGFVIDKFPISRPNLTFSTLTVSNMSPEDSSIYLCSQRNAGETQYFGPGTRLLVL.

The rearrangement links TRBV5-1 to TRBJ1-5. Germline CDR1 SGHRS, CDR2 YFSETQ. The CDR3 length is 15 residues. The CDR3 is CASSWDGPTGQPQHF.

J is TRBJ2-2 and V is TRBV5-1; TCRdb picks TRBD2, but there is no DNA to check that call. The germline V gene encodes CDR1 SGHRS and CDR2 YFSETQ. CDR3 length equals 14 residues. The CDR3 sequence is CASSLTEGTGELFF.

The chain combines TRBV7-6 with TRBJ2-7; TCRdb's D call of TRBD1 is untestable without DNA. In germline, CDR1 is SGHVS, CDR2 FNYEAQ. The CDR3 spans 16 residues. The chain's CDR3 is CASSRNRDRGGDEQYF.

The chain employs TRBV29-1 and TRBJ1-5; as DNA is missing, the TRBD1 call by TCRdb cannot be tested. The CDR3 is 13 residues long. The V gene's germline CDR1 is SQVTM and CDR2 ANQGSEA. The CDR3 sequence is CSVGDGNNQPQHF.

This chain joins TRBV3-1 and TRBJ2-3; without DNA, the TCRdb call of TRBD1 cannot be checked. Germline lookup yields CDR1 LGHDT and CDR2 YNNKEL (reference sequence). This CDR3 is 15 amino acids long. CDR3 region: CASSQDRGRVDTQYF.

This chain links TRBV7-9 with TRBJ2-3; the TCRdb call, TRBD1, lacks DNA for checking. CDR3 length: 14 residues. Germline-derived CDR1 and CDR2 are SEHNR and FQNEAQ (reference sequence). This chain's CDR3 is CASTHSGGTDTQYF. The variable domain in full, completed from reference TRBV7-9 and TRBJ2-3, reads DTGVSQNPRHKITKRGQNVTFRCDPISEHNRLYWYRQTLGQGPEFLTYFQNEAQLEKSRLLSDRFSAERPKGSFSTLEIQRTEQGDSAMYLCASTHSGGTDTQYFGPGTRLTVL.

The V gene is TRBV5-1, the J gene TRBJ2-3; TCRdb outputs TRBD1, but without DNA this stays unchecked. The CDR3 contains 12 residues. Looked up from germline, CDR1 is SGHRS and CDR2 is YFSETQ. The CDR3 spells CASSSPEGTQYF.

This chain uses TRBV29-1 with TRBJ1-1. The CDR3 has 13 amino acids. From germline, CDR1 is SQVTM and CDR2 ANQGSEA. The CDR3 region is CSVVRSLGTEAFF.

The genes are TRBV20-1 and TRBJ2-2; TCRdb calls TRBD2, which cannot be checked without DNA. The CDR3 loop spans 19 amino acids. CDR1 and CDR2 from the germline V gene are DFQATT and SNEGSKA (reference sequence). This CDR3 is CSARDEVGWAESNTGELFF.

This chain links TRBV12-3 or TRBV12-4 with TRBJ2-5. This CDR3 has 14 amino acids. CDR3 sequence: CASAWARGQETQYF.